These T cell receptor beta chains were read from a single sample in a study of T cell repertoires in cytomegalovirus infection. TCRdb independently ran MiXCR on the reads; one entry per CDR3 protein. The sample has fewer than 350,000 distinct CDR3 sequences, under 20% seen once. Sequenced material: PBMCs. The receptor set was obtained from a human donor in good health (CMV status not recorded). Some clones in this sample may be carry-over from other donors' samples. Each CDR3 is given with its conserved first and last residue. Part of the rows lack a size; the others show once, few, many or a class for expanded clones.

v_call: TRBV7-2; cdr3_length: 16; j_call: TRBJ1-6; clone_size: many; cdr3_aa: CASSLQGRPIDSPLHF
v_call: TRBV6-6; cdr3_length: 15; j_call: TRBJ1-4; clone_size: -; cdr3_aa: CASSASLATNEKLFF
v_call: TRBV7-2; cdr3_length: 14; j_call: TRBJ1-1; clone_size: few; cdr3_aa: CASSRRRQGTEAFF
v_call: TRBV20-1; cdr3_length: 17; j_call: TRBJ2-2; clone_size: few; cdr3_aa: CSARDSWDRGGTGELFF
v_call: TRBV20-1; cdr3_length: 17; j_call: TRBJ1-2; clone_size: once; cdr3_aa: CSARMGAGMGSDYGYTF
v_call: TRBV28; cdr3_length: 14; j_call: TRBJ2-7; clone_size: -; cdr3_aa: CASKRGGSSYEQYF
v_call: TRBV3-1; cdr3_length: 13; j_call: TRBJ1-2; clone_size: -; cdr3_aa: CASSQDVNYGYTF
v_call: TRBV6-5; cdr3_length: 14; j_call: TRBJ1-2; clone_size: many; cdr3_aa: CASSYGDKNYGYTF
v_call: TRBV18; cdr3_length: 14; j_call: TRBJ2-1; clone_size: -; cdr3_aa: CASSPGTGHNEQFF
v_call: TRBV29-1; cdr3_length: 16; j_call: TRBJ2-6; clone_size: few; cdr3_aa: CSVEEEGEAGANVLTF
v_call: TRBV4-2; cdr3_length: 13; j_call: TRBJ2-2; clone_size: few; cdr3_aa: CASSGVSTGELFF
v_call: TRBV20-1; cdr3_length: 14; j_call: TRBJ2-3; clone_size: -; cdr3_aa: CSAQASLAADTQYF
v_call: TRBV28; cdr3_length: 15; j_call: TRBJ1-1; clone_size: -; cdr3_aa: CASSLILDTNTEAFF
v_call: TRBV25-1; cdr3_length: 15; j_call: TRBJ2-2; clone_size: -; cdr3_aa: CASSEYNSPVGELFF
v_call: TRBV7-9; cdr3_length: 15; j_call: TRBJ2-3; clone_size: few; cdr3_aa: CASSLGGPRPDTQYF
v_call: TRBV19; cdr3_length: 18; j_call: TRBJ2-1; clone_size: many; cdr3_aa: CASSIETSGGAYHNEQFF
v_call: TRBV28; cdr3_length: 12; j_call: TRBJ2-7; clone_size: many; cdr3_aa: CASSRPSYEQYF
v_call: TRBV28; cdr3_length: 16; j_call: TRBJ2-3; clone_size: -; cdr3_aa: CASSETSGPSTDTQYF
v_call: TRBV5-1; cdr3_length: 15; j_call: TRBJ1-5; clone_size: -; cdr3_aa: CASSLGTWDNQPQHF
v_call: TRBV20-1; cdr3_length: 13; j_call: TRBJ2-7; clone_size: -; cdr3_aa: CSAVARQGGEQYF
v_call: TRBV7-2; cdr3_length: 15; j_call: TRBJ2-7; clone_size: -; cdr3_aa: CASSLERWGGGEQYF
v_call: TRBV20-1; cdr3_length: 13; j_call: TRBJ1-2; clone_size: -; cdr3_aa: CSASTESNYGYTF
v_call: TRBV20-1; cdr3_length: 15; j_call: TRBJ2-4; clone_size: -; cdr3_aa: CSAPDRVVAKNIQYF
v_call: TRBV12-5; cdr3_length: 14; j_call: TRBJ2-1; clone_size: few; cdr3_aa: CASGIGLATDEQFF
v_call: TRBV14; cdr3_length: 16; j_call: TRBJ2-2; clone_size: few; cdr3_aa: CASSQGRASNTGELFF
v_call: TRBV6-1; cdr3_length: 15; j_call: TRBJ2-7; clone_size: -; cdr3_aa: CASNPGTGVSYEQYF
v_call: TRBV20-1; cdr3_length: 13; j_call: TRBJ2-1; clone_size: few; cdr3_aa: CSAAGILYNEQFF
v_call: TRBV6-2/TRBV6-3; cdr3_length: 11; j_call: TRBJ1-1; clone_size: -; cdr3_aa: CASRDSTEAFF
v_call: TRBV6-1; cdr3_length: 16; j_call: TRBJ2-2; clone_size: few; cdr3_aa: CASHGPAGGPVGELFF
v_call: TRBV7-6; cdr3_length: 16; j_call: TRBJ1-5; clone_size: few; cdr3_aa: CASSPEGVGSNQPQHF
v_call: TRBV28; cdr3_length: 14; j_call: TRBJ1-2; clone_size: -; cdr3_aa: CASSRDGTNYGYTF
v_call: TRBV2; cdr3_length: 15; j_call: TRBJ2-2; clone_size: -; cdr3_aa: CASSGGLEGTGELFF
v_call: TRBV6-6; cdr3_length: 17; j_call: TRBJ1-5; clone_size: many; cdr3_aa: CASSPQSDREGNQPQHF
v_call: TRBV10-3; cdr3_length: 15; j_call: TRBJ2-3; clone_size: many; cdr3_aa: CAISVDRDPTDTQYF
v_call: TRBV4-1; cdr3_length: 17; j_call: TRBJ2-5; clone_size: -; cdr3_aa: CASSQDSSGGRLQTQYF
v_call: TRBV7-7; cdr3_length: 13; j_call: TRBJ2-5; clone_size: few; cdr3_aa: CASSWRSGETQYF
v_call: TRBV11-1; cdr3_length: 13; j_call: TRBJ2-5; clone_size: few; cdr3_aa: CASSLRTKETQYF
v_call: TRBV28; cdr3_length: 13; j_call: TRBJ2-1; clone_size: many; cdr3_aa: CASSFSDRSEQFF
v_call: TRBV2; cdr3_length: 14; j_call: TRBJ2-1; clone_size: -; cdr3_aa: CASSPAGWNNEQFF
v_call: TRBV6-5; cdr3_length: 16; j_call: TRBJ2-5; clone_size: few; cdr3_aa: CASSRGIGGTGETQYF
v_call: TRBV20-1; cdr3_length: 13; j_call: TRBJ2-1; clone_size: -; cdr3_aa: CSGVAQGVDEQFF
v_call: TRBV7-8; cdr3_length: 15; j_call: TRBJ1-2; clone_size: many; cdr3_aa: CASSLYADLPGGYTF
v_call: TRBV7-9; cdr3_length: 12; j_call: TRBJ1-2; clone_size: -; cdr3_aa: CAIGQGGDGYTF
v_call: TRBV5-1; cdr3_length: 17; j_call: TRBJ2-4; clone_size: few; cdr3_aa: CASSPNPGTEAKNIQYF
v_call: TRBV7-9; cdr3_length: 15; j_call: TRBJ1-4; clone_size: -; cdr3_aa: CASSSRQGTNEKLFF
v_call: TRBV7-2; cdr3_length: 17; j_call: TRBJ1-5; clone_size: many; cdr3_aa: CASSLMGGTGSNQPQHF
v_call: TRBV6-1; cdr3_length: 15; j_call: TRBJ2-5; clone_size: many; cdr3_aa: CASSLGQGLAETQYF
v_call: TRBV6-1; cdr3_length: 15; j_call: TRBJ2-3; clone_size: many; cdr3_aa: CASSTTGVRTDTQYF
v_call: TRBV10-3; cdr3_length: 17; j_call: TRBJ1-1; clone_size: -; cdr3_aa: CAISVQGGVKAGTEAFF
v_call: TRBV12-3/TRBV12-4; cdr3_length: 14; j_call: TRBJ2-7; clone_size: -; cdr3_aa: CASSFGQGTYEQYF
v_call: TRBV19; cdr3_length: 12; j_call: TRBJ1-1; clone_size: once; cdr3_aa: CASNRGWTEAFF
v_call: TRBV28; cdr3_length: 13; j_call: TRBJ1-1; clone_size: few; cdr3_aa: CASGGVENTEAFF